This T cell receptor beta chain comes out of a study of CD8 T cells in ankylosing spondylitis. TCRdb fed the 5' RACE reads into MiXCR, producing one record per CDR3 protein. The table shows a few hundred thousand distinct CDR3 sequences, with less than 25% occurring only once. Whole-study results and caveats: Reportedly, matched ankylosing spondylitis synovial fluid was significantly enriched for disease-linked clones.

The germline V and J ends were trimmed by 3 bases and 1 base, with 13 bases remaining between them. Germline V gives CDR1 DFQATT, CDR2 SNEGSKA (reference sequence). The CDR3 runs 14 residues. As concerns this clonotype: The antigen is not known.

The receptor comes from a female donor with ankylosing spondylitis or in good health (not recorded which). This rearrangement joins TRBV20-1 to TRBJ2-7; D is possibly TRBD2 (6 bases). Material: blood, either unsorted or a sorted T cell fraction (not recorded which). The CDR3 region has the DNA TGCAGTGCTAGGGCGCTCGGAGGGTCCTACGAGCAGTACTTC. Amino acid sequence: CSARALGGSYEQYF.